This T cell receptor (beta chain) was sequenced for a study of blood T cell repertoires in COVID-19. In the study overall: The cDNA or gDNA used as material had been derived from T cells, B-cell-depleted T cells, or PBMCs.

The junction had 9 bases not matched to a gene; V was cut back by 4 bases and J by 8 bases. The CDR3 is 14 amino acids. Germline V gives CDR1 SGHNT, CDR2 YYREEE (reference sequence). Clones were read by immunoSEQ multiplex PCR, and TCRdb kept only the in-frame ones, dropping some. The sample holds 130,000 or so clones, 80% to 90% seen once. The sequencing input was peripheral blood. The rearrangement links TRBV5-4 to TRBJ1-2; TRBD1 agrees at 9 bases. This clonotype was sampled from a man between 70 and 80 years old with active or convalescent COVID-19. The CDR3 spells CASSPPGQGNGYTF. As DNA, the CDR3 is TGTGCCAGCAGCCCACCGGGACAGGGAAACGGCTACACCTTC.